The clone carrying this T cell receptor beta chain appeared a few times. No antigen is known for it. One entry per CDR3 protein, called by TCRdb with MiXCR from the RACE reads. The data hold 95,000 to 150,000 distinct CDR3 sequences, with around 13% observed a single time. The record originates from a study of human T cells and chemical hapten exposure. Overall study findings and caveats: There were significantly more large CDR3 similarity clusters among expanded TCRs than among controls.

As for time point: patch test 1, 2 weeks after DPC sensitization. Regarding treatment: therapeutic diphenylcyclopropenone sensitization with weekly scalp DPC. V gave up 1 base and J gave up 2 bases, with 8 bases separating them. Germline V CDR1 and CDR2: MNHEY, SVGAGI. This CDR3 spans 14 amino acids. The V and J genes are TRBV6-5 and TRBJ1-1; tentatively, D is TRBD1 (5 bases). Sequencing was performed on whole blood, taken in connection with sensitization to the hapten diphenylcyclopropenone (DPC). The clonotype originates from a man aged 18 to 35 with alopecia areata. Some clones in this sample may be carry-over from other donors' samples. The CDR3 nucleotides are TGTGCCAGCAGTTACTTAGGGGTAAACACTGAAGCTTTCTTT. Protein sequence: CASSYLGVNTEAFF.